Given below is one TCR beta chain in context. What this receptor recognizes is not known. Base qualities are not provided; no much larger clone lies one nucleotide away. Relative to germline, V is missing 2 bases and J is missing 4 bases, with 4 bases of the junction outside any gene match. In the germline V gene, CDR1 corresponds to SGHDT and CDR2 to YYEEEE. The CDR3 contains 15 residues, cysteine and phenylalanine counted. This entry keeps only the CDR3 DNA: 45 bases, framed from base 1. The cohort consisted of fewer than 700 healthy bone marrow donors. Cohort members were all nominally healthy when sampled, although unrecorded immune exposures were likely present. The donor tested CMV seropositive and was one of the 289 seropositive cohort members. Each donor provided a peripheral blood sample, and peripheral blood mononuclear cells were used for TCR beta sequencing. Genomic DNA was extracted from the blood cell samples with the Qiagen DNeasy Blood Extraction Kit.

To prepare the library, the immunoSEQ multiplex PCR assay was applied. For the multiplex PCR, a mixture combining 60 forward primers for TCR Vbeta segments and 13 reverse primers for TCR Jbeta segments was used. The CDR3 region of rearranged TCR beta genes was amplified from genomic DNA with a multiplex PCR assay. The Illumina HiSeq System was used to sequence the amplified TCR beta libraries as 87-base-pair reads. The published analysis was carried out like this. A later analysis counted approximately 76 million unique TCR beta chains across the 666 repertoires, and some 11 million of these chains were shared by at least two donors. A nearest-neighbor algorithm error-corrected the raw reads and collapsed the reads into unique sequences, merging closely related sequences to remove PCR and sequencing errors. To assign V, D and J gene segments, CDR3 sequences were aligned to IMGT reference sequences. Each retained sequence needed at least a six-nucleotide match to both a V gene segment and a J gene segment. A rearrangement counted as productive if the CDR3 had no stop codons and remained in frame with V and J, and every other rearrangement counted as non-productive. Following IMGT convention, CDR3 was defined as the stretch from the second conserved V-encoded cysteine to the conserved J-encoded phenylalanine. In an earlier analysis of just under 600 of the donors, sequences lacking an unambiguous match to a single V gene segment were excluded. In an earlier analysis of more than 500 of the donors, a V segment was called functional when productive rearrangements were above 56.7%, and segregating when the standard deviation between donors exceeded 5%. A statistical classification framework was developed to diagnose cytomegalovirus status using the catalog of TCR beta chain sequences. In a later analysis, V and J genes were assigned by comparing TCR nucleotide sequences against IMGT/GENE-DB human TR gene sequences. Using the TCRdist pipeline, a later analysis assigned CDR3 sequences along with most-parsimonious VDJ recombination scenarios. In a later analysis, each TCR beta chain was defined by its CDR3 amino acid sequence together with its V-gene family, and reads lacking a unique V-gene family were excluded. A later analysis removed 550 to 650 highly shared, low-generation-probability nucleotide sequences to deal with suspected cross-contamination and a sequencing artifact. In a later analysis, a clonal expansion index for each public chain was calculated from normalized within-repertoire ranks of inferred template counts. In a later analysis, generation probabilities were computed with a VDJ recombination model fitted to out-of-frame rearrangements, and the resulting probabilities were checked against IGoR. In a later analysis, hypergeometric tests were used to score TCR-TCR, TCR-HLA and TCR-CMV co-occurrence, with a repertoire-size bias correction applied to TCR pairs. In a later analysis, false discovery rates were estimated by permuting HLA or CMV assignments 20 times. In a later analysis, co-occurring TCRs were grouped using DBSCAN, and TCRdist sequence similarity was added for clustering within HLA-allele-positive subsets. For co-occurrence clustering, repertoires with fewer than 30,000 or more than 120,000 public chains were excluded, along with four or five repertoires with anomalous nucleotide sharing. The table was pulled from immuneACCESS by TCRdb, which kept in-frame rearrangements only. Such tables lose some clones; where checked, under half of the loss comes from unresolved V genes, and the rest has no known cause. D and trimming come from the DNA, and the V and J calls and clone size come from that table. A total of 150,000 to 200,000 clones appear in this sample, around four fifths of them only once. Roughly 2.6% of the sample goes to the ten largest clones.

The data are from a study of cytomegalovirus exposure and HLA in healthy donors (dated by TCRdb to 2015 to 2018). At the level of the whole study: In an earlier analysis of around 540 of the donors, 250 to 300 Gb of sequence data and 95 million to 130 million unique TCR beta sequences from about 190 million T cells were reported. Class I and class II HLA loci were covered by the typing at four-digit resolution. Of the 300 to 500 genotyped donors, roughly 76% were placed in the genetic ancestry cluster associated with self-reported Caucasian donors. The number of typed donors differed by locus: roughly 629-640 for A, B, C, DRB1 and DQB1; 500 to 550 for DQA1; over 600 for DPA1; and some 470 for DPB1. The study aimed to test whether signatures of past pathogen exposure could be identified by cataloging public T cell receptors. Genome-wide SNP genotypes for about 60% of the 666 donors were used in a later genetic analysis, which treated that subset as a discovery cohort. The study used immunosequencing to profile the T cell repertoires of around 600 subjects and linked those repertoires to cytomegalovirus serostatus. About 280 gigabases of sequencing data and approximately 92 million unique TCR sequences made up an early release that covered 500 to 700 HLA-typed donors. To predict cytomegalovirus infection status, the study brought together high-throughput TCR immunosequencing, statistical association of individual TCRs with disease status, and machine learning. Rather than using new phenotypic data, the later analysis identified candidate immune exposures from TCR beta sequences and from how often those sequences occurred across donors. Donor age, sex, ethnicity and CMV serostatus were collected together with the repertoire data. Among roughly 370 genotyped donors of the cohort, an average of around 240,000 unique TCR beta nucleotide sequences were sequenced per donor, roughly 20% of them non-productive. Roughly 5 DR-DQ haplotypes were handled as single units for association and clustering, since linkage in the cohort was strong. In an earlier analysis of roughly 540 of the donors, high-throughput TCR beta sequencing was used to judge whether each TCR beta V gene segment behaved as functional or pseudogenic. In addition to the first cohort of approximately 650 subjects, a separate validation cohort of under 150 different subjects was used. A later analysis re-examined previously published TCR beta repertoires from roughly 650 donors and added high-resolution HLA genotyping to investigate patterns of TCR occurrence. Every discovery cohort repertoire had been produced on one sequencing platform. Study-wide conclusions, independent of this receptor: A further reported finding was that TCR beta sequences accurately predicted the HLA-A and HLA-B alleles for most subjects in the first cohort. It was suggested by the authors that the approach could potentially be generalized to other disease states and immunological phenotypes. Linkage disequilibrium might explain the correlated functional status among segregating V segments, but an unknown experimental factor could not be excluded. The classifier was reported to diagnose cytomegalovirus status with high specificity and sensitivity in both the original cohort and the validation cohort. Because HLA typing was unavailable for some donors at each locus, only the typed subset was used in association tests. Some IMGT-functional V segments, including TRBV6-2 and TRBV6-3, could not be told apart with the 87-base-pair reads, so those segments were excluded. A few of the identified cytomegalovirus-associated TCR beta chains were confirmed in vitro to be specific for cytomegalovirus antigens. Because counts were too low, 15 or so rarely observed V segments, including chromosome 9 orphons, were excluded from the earlier analysis of a few hundred of the donors. When HLA alleles, especially DR and DQ, strongly co-occurred, attributing TCR associations to individual alleles was difficult. Most TCR sequences were seen in very few donors, while some public TCRs were found in many individuals. A later genetic analysis associated a missense DCLRE1C variant with V-gene and J-gene trimming of TCR beta chains, and an independent cohort replicated the association. An earlier analysis of some 560 of the donors showed that most TCR beta V segments appeared in productive rearrangements either about 90% or about 30% of the time, which broadly matched IMGT annotations. A cluster of highly shared sequence variants was judged likely to represent a technical artifact of the sequencing pipeline. For the cohort, immune exposure information was limited to CMV serostatus. In a later genetic analysis, fewer N-insertions in productive TCRs were reported among donors in an Asian-associated ancestry cluster than the roughly 700-donor mean. Most CMV-associated TCR beta chains appeared to be HLA-restricted in a later analysis, and the HLA associations seemed to be driven largely by CMV exposure. In a later analysis, around 15,000 TCR beta sequences were associated with specific HLA alleles at a false discovery rate of 0.05. Compared with equally common non-associated chains, HLA-associated TCR beta chains in a later analysis were more clonally expanded and had lower generation probabilities. Several of the top co-occurrence clusters appeared to be linked to parvovirus B19, influenza, CMV and Epstein-Barr virus, according to a later analysis. This cohort had only TCR beta chains sequenced, and the lack of alpha or paired-chain data limited which features could be detected. In a later analysis, the rate of TCR association differed among HLA loci, with DRB1 alleles having the most associated TCRs and HLA-C alleles having the fewest. In the study, around 150 TCR beta chains were listed as associated with cytomegalovirus. Roughly uniform sequencing depth across donors was assumed in presence/absence analyses, although this assumption may not hold.

The sequencing input was PBMCs. The sequence derives from a woman aged 45-59 years in good health and CMV-seropositive. The chain employs TRBV5-6 and TRBJ2-3; 10 junctional bases match TRBD2. The CDR3 protein sequence reads: CASSLAGGVSDTQYF. The sequenced DNA: TGTGCCAGCAGCTTAGCGGGGGGGGTCTCAGATACGCAGTATTTT.